This TCR beta chain was profiled in a study of cytomegalovirus exposure and HLA in healthy donors. Study overall: The roughly 120 million unique TCR beta sequences, from 150 million to 200 million T cells, were found by an earlier analysis. The study's findings and limits: It was reported that TCR beta sequences correctly inferred the HLA-A and HLA-B alleles for most subjects. Some highly shared sequence variants likely arose as a pipeline artifact.

As regards this clone: What it binds is unknown.

Unmatched junction bases numbered 12, after V lost 5 bases and J lost 9 bases. Germline-derived CDR1 and CDR2 are SGHRS and YFSETQ. The CDR3 has 16 residues. PCR involved 60 Vbeta and 13 Jbeta primers. The table came from immunoSEQ multiplex PCR; TCRdb's copy has only in-frame clones and leaves some out. The sample contains 100,000 to 150,000 clones, more than 9% of which appear only once. These donors counted as nominally healthy when sampled, but unrecorded immune exposures were likely. The TCR comes from a woman younger than 35 in good health and CMV-seropositive. V usage is TRBV5-1 and J usage is TRBJ2-1, with 12 nucleotides matching TRBD2. Source material: PBMCs. The chain's CDR3 is CASRYDSSGRASEQFF. CDR3 nucleotides: TGCGCCAGCAGATATGACTCTAGCGGGAGGGCGTCTGAGCAGTTCTTC.